The present entry profiles one TCR beta chain with its context. Sequencing used immunoSEQ multiplex PCR; TCRdb keeps in-frame clones, though not all of them. The data hold around 79,000 clones, with more than 85% observed a single time. The data derive from a study of technical replicates of blood from a few donors. V lost 2 bases and J lost 9; bases outside the gene matches: 6. The CDR3 has 14 residues. Germline CDR1 reads SGHTA; CDR2 reads FQGTGA. V is TRBV7-3 and J is TRBJ2-1, with 8 bases that match TRBD2. Specimen: T cells isolated from PBMCs. This receptor was taken from a human donor in good health. Some clones in this sample may be carry-over from other donors' samples. The CDR3 coding sequence is TGTGCCAGCAGCTTAGGCCTAAGCGGGGGTGAGCAGTTCTTC. Translating it yields CASSLGLSGGEQFF.